The present T cell receptor (beta chain) was sequenced within a study of T cell therapy after organ transplantation. About the study: Blood for the short-term post-therapy sample came 4 to 8 weeks after therapy.

Time point here: 4-8 weeks after completion of therapy. This CDR3 is built from 17 residues. CDR1 and CDR2 (germline): PRHDT, FYEKMQ (reference sequence). With 4 bases clipped from V and 3 bases from J, the junction kept 12 bases outside the gene matches. This clone is judged hyperexpanded. Its antigen is still unknown. Data came from immunoSEQ multiplex PCR; TCRdb stores just in-frame clones and leaves some out. The table records 3,000 to 3,500 clones, around 69% of them present only once. The rearrangement joins TRBV13 to TRBJ2-1, with TRBD2 matching 7 bases. The sequence came from a human patient who had received a solid organ transplant and had CMV disease. Some T cells may be provided by the graft donor. Sequencing used CD8+ T cells from blood, obtained after autologous CMV-specific T cell therapy. The CDR3 sequence is CASSSSRGSGNYNEQFF. In nucleotides, the CDR3 is TGTGCCAGCAGCTCCTCCCGGGGGAGCGGGAACTACAATGAGCAGTTCTTC. Drawing the rest from reference TRBV13 and TRBJ2-1, the complete variable domain is AAGVIQSPRHLIKEKRETATLKCYPIPRHDTVYWYQQGPGQDPQFLISFYEKMQSDKGSIPDRFSAQQFSDYHSELNMSSLELGDSALYFCASSSSRGSGNYNEQFFGPGTRLTVL.